A single sample is the source of the 21 T cell receptor beta chains below, sequenced in a study of blood T cell repertoires in COVID-19. This table comes from immunoSEQ multiplex PCR, and its TCRdb copy is limited to in-frame clones, with some not included. The table lists 210,000 or so clones, less than 90% of them singletons. The material sequenced was peripheral blood. These receptors were collected from a man aged 35 to 55 with active or convalescent COVID-19.

The rearrangement joins TRBV20-1 to TRBJ2-3, with D unresolved. CDR1 is DFQATT and CDR2 is SNEGSKA in the germline V gene (reference sequence). The CDR3 is 11 amino acids. CDR3 DNA sequence: TGCGGCCTCGTTGGGCCAGATACGCAGTATTTT. This gives the protein CGLVGPDTQYF.

The chain has TRBV27 and TRBJ1-5; D is perhaps TRBD1 (5 bases). The CDR3 spans 16 residues. With 5 bases removed from V and 3 bases from J, the gap between germline ends came to 17 bases. CDR1 is MNHEY and CDR2 is SMNVEV in the germline V gene (reference sequence). The CDR3 region is CASSPRQISLNQPQHF. CDR3 bases: TGTGCCAGCAGTCCCCGACAGATTTCTCTCAATCAGCCCCAGCATTTT.

The gene calls are TRBV10-3 and TRBJ2-1; the match to TRBD2 covers 8 bases. Germline CDR1 is ENHRY and CDR2 is SYGVKD. The ends lost 6 bases at V and 9 bases at J; junction bases unmatched: 7. CDR3 length equals 13 residues. CDR3 region: CAIRGLEVVEQFF. The CDR3 bases are TGTGCCATCAGGGGACTAGAGGTAGTTGAGCAGTTCTTC.

V gene TRBV15 combines with J gene TRBJ1-5, with a tentative D call TRBD1 (5 bases). CDR3 length: 16 residues. The V gene's germline CDR1 is LNHNV and CDR2 YYDKDF (reference sequence). The ends were cut back, 6 bases at V and 2 bases at J, with 17 bases in the middle. The CDR3 DNA follows: TGTGCCACCAGTGAGACCTACAGGAGACGCAATCAGCCCCAGCATTTT. It specifies CATSETYRRRNQPQHF.

This clone has at least ten counts. The V gene is TRBV28, the J gene TRBJ1-6, with 8 bases aligning to TRBD1. Germline V gives CDR1 MDHEN, CDR2 SYDVKM. Trimming removed 2 bases from V and 5 bases from J; junction bases left unmatched: 5. The CDR3 covers 16 residues. As DNA, the CDR3 is TGTGCCAGCAGTTTAAAACAGGGGGTAAATAATTCACCCCTCCACTTT. This translates into CASSLKQGVNNSPLHF.

The chain employs TRBV3-1 (or the pseudogene TRBV3-2) and TRBJ2-7; 7 bases align to TRBD2. J was trimmed by 4 bases and V by 5 bases; bases with no gene match: 5. Germline loops: CDR1 LGHDT, CDR2 YNNKEL (reference sequence). The CDR3 totals 13 residues. CDR3 protein: CASSSPGGYEQYF. The DNA for the CDR3 is TGTGCCAGCAGCTCCCCGGGGGGTTACGAGCAGTACTTC.

This chain connects TRBV5-1 to TRBJ2-1; tentatively, D is TRBD1 (6 bases). Germline V lookup: CDR1 SGHRS, CDR2 YFSETQ. V was trimmed by 4 bases and J by 5 bases, leaving 13 bases between them. The CDR3 runs to 14 residues. In DNA form, the CDR3 reads TGCGCCAGCAGCCAAGGGGGAATCGACAATGAGCAGTTCTTC. Protein product: CASSQGGIDNEQFF.

V gene TRBV11-2 combines with J gene TRBJ1-2, with 7 bases identical to TRBD1. The CDR3 contains 13 residues. CDR1 is SGHAT, CDR2 FQNNGV, per germline. Trimming cost V 5 bases and J 2 bases; bases outside gene matches: 2. The CDR3 here is CASSPDRNYGYTF. In DNA form, the CDR3 reads TGTGCCAGCAGCCCGGACAGGAACTATGGCTACACCTTC.

The chain joins TRBV27 to TRBJ2-1, with D maybe TRBD1 (5 bases). Trimming stripped 3 bases from V and 2 bases from J, with 14 bases between. Germline CDR1 is MNHEY and CDR2 is SMNVEV (reference sequence). The CDR3 has 16 amino acids. This CDR3 reads CASSFRAGMPYNEQFF. The CDR3 coding sequence is TGTGCCAGCAGTTTTCGAGCAGGGATGCCCTACAATGAGCAGTTCTTC.

This clone was observed once. The CDR3 sequence is CASSNLPQGGTEAFF. As DNA, the CDR3 is TGTGCCAGTAGTAATTTACCGCAGGGGGGCACTGAAGCTTTCTTT. V is TRBV19 and J is TRBJ1-1, with 7 bases fitting TRBD1. From germline, CDR1 is LNHDA and CDR2 SQIVND (reference sequence). V lost 4 bases to trimming and J lost 4 bases; unmatched junction nucleotides: 9. The CDR3 loop spans 15 amino acids.

J is TRBJ2-7 and V is TRBV24-1; 8 bases line up with TRBD1. The V segment lost 5 bases and the J segment 0 bases; nucleotides outside the gene matches: 11. Germline CDR1 reads KGHDR; CDR2 reads SFDVKD. The CDR3 sequence is 17 residues long. CDR3 loop: CATSAAVGQGNSYEQYF. The CDR3 DNA reads TGTGCCACCAGTGCCGCCGTAGGACAGGGCAACTCCTACGAGCAGTACTTC.

This chain links TRBV28 with TRBJ1-1, with D perhaps TRBD1 (5 bases). Deletions cut 5 bases from V and 4 bases from J, with 17 bases between. The CDR3 length is 15 residues. The germline V gene has CDR1 MDHEN and CDR2 SYDVKM. The CDR3 DNA reads TGTGCCAGCAGTCCCCTATGGGTGGGGGGCACTGAAGCTTTCTTT. It codes for CASSPLWVGGTEAFF.

The rearrangement joins TRBV28 to TRBJ2-2; TRBD1 aligns across 12 bases. The CDR3 extends over 17 amino acids. CDR1 is MDHEN, CDR2 SYDVKM, per germline. After removal of 4 bases from V and 7 bases from J, the junction contained 10 bases not matched to a gene. CDR3 sequence (DNA): TGTGCCAGCAGTTCCTACCGGGACAGGGGGCGAGGCGGGGAGCTGTTTTTT. As protein: CASSSYRDRGRGGELFF. The complete variable domain, with remaining parts taken from reference TRBV28 and TRBJ2-2, reads DVKVTQSSRYLVKRTGEKVFLECVQDMDHENMFWYRQDPGLGLRLIYFSYDVKMKEKGDIPEGYSVSREKKERFSLILESASTNQTSMYLCASSSYRDRGRGGELFFGEGSRLTVL.

The chain joins TRBV5-1 to TRBJ1-4, with D possibly TRBD1 on 5 matching bases. Germline assignment: CDR1 SGHRS and CDR2 YFSETQ. Trimming stripped 1 base from V and 6 bases from J, with 13 bases between. The CDR3 has 15 amino acids. CDR3: CASSLQTATDEKLFF. CDR3 sequence (DNA): TGCGCCAGCAGCTTGCAGACAGCGACTGATGAAAAACTGTTTTTT.

This clone has more than one count but fewer than ten. The rearrangement links TRBV19 to TRBJ1-1; D is ambiguous. CDR1 is LNHDA and CDR2 is SQIVND in the germline V gene (reference sequence). The CDR3 consists of 13 residues. V gave up 5 bases and J gave up 5 bases, with 12 bases separating them. This CDR3 reads CASSWRTQTEAFF. The DNA of the CDR3 is TGTGCCAGTAGTTGGCGGACTCAAACTGAAGCTTTCTTT.

The chain carries TRBV6-5 and TRBJ2-1, with 7 positions matching TRBD2. Germline CDR1 is MNHEY and CDR2 is SVGAGI. This CDR3 is built from 16 residues. The trim removed 2 bases at V and 2 bases at J, leaving 6 bases unmatched. This CDR3 reads CASSYAASGPYNEQFF. The CDR3, as DNA: TGTGCCAGCAGTTACGCCGCTAGCGGCCCCTACAATGAGCAGTTCTTC.

The V and J genes are TRBV7-3 and TRBJ2-1, with 10 positions matching TRBD2. J was trimmed by 0 bases and V by 4 bases; bases with no gene match: 12. Germline assignment: CDR1 SGHTA and CDR2 FQGTGA. This CDR3 contains 19 residues. The CDR3 DNA reads as TGTGCCAGCAGCTCTGGACTAGCGGTACCCATGAGCTCCTACAATGAGCAGTTCTTC. Its translation is CASSSGLAVPMSSYNEQFF.

The chain joins TRBV27 to TRBJ2-7, with 10 bases matching TRBD2. CDR1 is MNHEY, CDR2 SMNVEV, per germline (reference sequence). The CDR3 has 17 amino acids. J was trimmed by 4 bases and V by 1 base; bases with no gene match: 10. In DNA, the CDR3 is TGTGCCAGCAGTTTATTATCCCCGCTAGCGGGGGTTTACGAGCAGTACTTC. It codes for CASSLLSPLAGVYEQYF.

The chain carries TRBV5-8 and TRBJ1-5; unclear D gene. The CDR3 is 12 residues long. CDR1 and CDR2 (germline): SGHTS, YDEGEE. V shed 4 bases and J shed 4 bases, with 6 bases lying between them. As DNA, the CDR3 is TGTGCCAGCAGCCCTATGAATCAGCCCCAGCATTTT. Protein product: CASSPMNQPQHF.

Concerning this clone itself: One end of the junction is discordant with germline, which a read error may explain. The CDR3 DNA sequence: TGTGCCAGCAGCTTAATCCTAGCGGGCCTGACCGACTTC. Protein product: CASSLILAGLTDF. This sequence joins TRBV7-8 and TRBJ2-5; 8 bases match TRBD2. The CDR3 runs 13 residues. The germline V gene encodes CDR1 SGHVS and CDR2 FQNEAQ. Using reference TRBV7-8 and TRBJ2-5 for the parts outside the CDR3, the full variable domain is GAGVSQSPRYKVAKRGQDVALRCDPISGHVSLFWYQQALGQGPEFLTYFQNEAQLDKSGLPSDRFFAERPEGSVSTLKIQRTQQEDSAVYLCASSLILAGLTDFGPGTRLLVL.

The CDR3 DNA follows: TGTGCCTGGAGTAAAGGGGATTTGGGCTATGGCTACACCTTC. Translation gives CAWSKGDLGYGYTF. This rearrangement joins TRBV30 to TRBJ1-2, with D perhaps TRBD1 (5 bases). CDR1 and CDR2 from the germline V gene are GTSNPN and SVGIG (reference sequence). The CDR3 consists of 14 residues. V lost 2 bases to trimming and J lost 4 bases, with 14 bases between them.